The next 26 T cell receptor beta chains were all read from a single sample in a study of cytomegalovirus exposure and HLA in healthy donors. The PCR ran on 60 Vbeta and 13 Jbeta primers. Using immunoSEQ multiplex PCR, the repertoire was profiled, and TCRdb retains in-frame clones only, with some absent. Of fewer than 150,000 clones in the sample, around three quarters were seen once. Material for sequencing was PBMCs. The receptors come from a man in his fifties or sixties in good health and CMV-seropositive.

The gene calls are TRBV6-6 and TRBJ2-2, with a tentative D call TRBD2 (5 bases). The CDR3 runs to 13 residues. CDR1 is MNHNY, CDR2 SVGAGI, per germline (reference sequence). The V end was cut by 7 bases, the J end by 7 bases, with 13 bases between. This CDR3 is CASTGNRGGELFF. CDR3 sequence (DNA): TGTGCCAGCACCGGAAACCGGGGCGGGGAGCTGTTTTTT.

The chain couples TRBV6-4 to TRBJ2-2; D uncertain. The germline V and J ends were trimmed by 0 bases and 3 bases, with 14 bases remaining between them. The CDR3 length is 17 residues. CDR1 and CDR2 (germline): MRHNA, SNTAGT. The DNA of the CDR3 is TGTGCCAGCAGTGACTCCGGTTACGGGTCCCACACCGGGGAGCTGTTTTTT. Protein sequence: CASSDSGYGSHTGELFF.

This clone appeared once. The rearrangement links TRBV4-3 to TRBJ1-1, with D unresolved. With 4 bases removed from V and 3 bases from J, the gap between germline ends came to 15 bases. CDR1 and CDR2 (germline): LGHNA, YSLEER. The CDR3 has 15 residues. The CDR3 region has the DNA TGCGCCAGCAGCCCAGACCGGGGTGGAGACACTGAAGCTTTCTTT. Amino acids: CASSPDRGGDTEAFF.

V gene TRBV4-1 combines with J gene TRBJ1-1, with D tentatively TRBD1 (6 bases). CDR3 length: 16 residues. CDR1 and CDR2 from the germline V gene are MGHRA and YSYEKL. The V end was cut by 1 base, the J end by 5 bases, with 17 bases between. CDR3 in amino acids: CASSQVSSGEGTEAFF. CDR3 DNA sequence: TGCGCCAGCAGCCAAGTAAGTTCAGGGGAAGGAACTGAAGCTTTCTTT.

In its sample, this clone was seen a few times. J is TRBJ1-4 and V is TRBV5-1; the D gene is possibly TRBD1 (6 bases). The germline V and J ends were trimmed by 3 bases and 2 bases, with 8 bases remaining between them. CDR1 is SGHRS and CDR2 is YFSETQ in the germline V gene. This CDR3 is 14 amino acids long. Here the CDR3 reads CASSSDSTNEKLFF. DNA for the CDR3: TGCGCCAGCAGCTCGGACAGCACTAATGAAAAACTGTTTTTT.

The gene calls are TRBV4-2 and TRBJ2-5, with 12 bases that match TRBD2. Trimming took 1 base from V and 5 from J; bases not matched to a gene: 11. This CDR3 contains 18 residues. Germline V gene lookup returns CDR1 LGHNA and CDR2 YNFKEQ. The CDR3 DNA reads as TGTGCCAGCAGCCAAGCGGGGCTAGCGGGAGGGGTAGGGGAGACCCAGTACTTC. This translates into CASSQAGLAGGVGETQYF.

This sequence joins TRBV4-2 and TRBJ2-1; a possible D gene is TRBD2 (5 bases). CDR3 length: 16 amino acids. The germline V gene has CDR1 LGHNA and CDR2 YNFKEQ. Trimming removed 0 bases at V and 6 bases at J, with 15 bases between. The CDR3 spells CASSQDALGAGNEQFF. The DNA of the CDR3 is TGTGCCAGCAGCCAAGACGCTTTGGGAGCCGGCAATGAGCAGTTCTTC.

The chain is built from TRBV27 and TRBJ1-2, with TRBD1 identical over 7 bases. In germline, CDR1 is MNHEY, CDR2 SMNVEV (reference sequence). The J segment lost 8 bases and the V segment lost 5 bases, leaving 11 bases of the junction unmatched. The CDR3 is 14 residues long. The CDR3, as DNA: TGTGCCAGCAGTCGAATAACAGGGGTGGGGGGCTACACCTTC. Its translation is CASSRITGVGGYTF.

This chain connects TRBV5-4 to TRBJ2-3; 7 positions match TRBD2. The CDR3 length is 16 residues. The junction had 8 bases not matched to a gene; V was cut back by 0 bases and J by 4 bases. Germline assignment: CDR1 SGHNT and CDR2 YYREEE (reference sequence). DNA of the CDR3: TGTGCCAGCAGCTTGGACGGACTAGGGGTGGCAGATACGCAGTATTTT. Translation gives CASSLDGLGVADTQYF.

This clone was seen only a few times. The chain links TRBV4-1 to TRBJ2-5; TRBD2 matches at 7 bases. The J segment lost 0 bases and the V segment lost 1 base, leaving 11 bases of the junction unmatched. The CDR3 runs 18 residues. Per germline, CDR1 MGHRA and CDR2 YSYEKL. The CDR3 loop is CASSQGSGGTTYQETQYF. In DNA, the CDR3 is TGCGCCAGCAGCCAAGGGTCTGGCGGGACTACGTACCAAGAGACCCAGTACTTC.

CDR3: CASSPIVNTEAFF. Written as DNA, the CDR3 is TGTGCCAGCTCACCGATAGTCAACACTGAAGCTTTCTTT. This rearrangement joins TRBV18 to TRBJ1-1; the D is unclear. This CDR3 has 13 residues. V was shortened by 3 bases and J by 2 bases, with 7 bases between the two germline ends. Germline CDR1 is KGHSH and CDR2 is LQKENI.

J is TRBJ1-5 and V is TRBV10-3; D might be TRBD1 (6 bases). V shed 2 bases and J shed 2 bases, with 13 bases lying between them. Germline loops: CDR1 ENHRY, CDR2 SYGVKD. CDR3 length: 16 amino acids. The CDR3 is CAISEPTGSGNQPQHF. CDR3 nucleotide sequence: TGTGCCATCAGTGAGCCGACAGGTTCGGGCAATCAGCCCCAGCATTTT.

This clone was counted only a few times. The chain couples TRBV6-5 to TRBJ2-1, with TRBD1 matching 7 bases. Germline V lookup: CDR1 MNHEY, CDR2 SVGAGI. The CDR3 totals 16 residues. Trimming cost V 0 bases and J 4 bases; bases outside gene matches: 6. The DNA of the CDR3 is TGTGCCAGCAGTTACTCAGGGGGCAGATCTTACAATGAGCAGTTCTTC. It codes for CASSYSGGRSYNEQFF.

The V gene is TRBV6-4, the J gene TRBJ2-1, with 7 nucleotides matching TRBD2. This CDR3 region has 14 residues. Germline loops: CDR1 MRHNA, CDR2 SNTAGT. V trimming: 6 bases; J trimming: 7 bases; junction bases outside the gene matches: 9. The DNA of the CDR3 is TGTGCCAGCAGGGGCCAGGGAGGGAGGAATGAGCAGTTCTTC. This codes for CASRGQGGRNEQFF.

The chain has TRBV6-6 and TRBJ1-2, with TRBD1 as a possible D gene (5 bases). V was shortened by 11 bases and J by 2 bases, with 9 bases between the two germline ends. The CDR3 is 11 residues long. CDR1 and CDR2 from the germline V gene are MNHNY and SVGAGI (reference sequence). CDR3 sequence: CAGQGNYGYTF. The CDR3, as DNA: TGTGCCGGGCAGGGAAACTATGGCTACACCTTC.

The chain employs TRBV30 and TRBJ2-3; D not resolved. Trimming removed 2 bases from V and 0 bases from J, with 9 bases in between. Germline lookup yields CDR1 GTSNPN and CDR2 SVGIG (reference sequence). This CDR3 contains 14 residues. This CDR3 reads CAWSYGPSTDTQYF. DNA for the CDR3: TGTGCCTGGAGTTACGGTCCTAGCACAGATACGCAGTATTTT.

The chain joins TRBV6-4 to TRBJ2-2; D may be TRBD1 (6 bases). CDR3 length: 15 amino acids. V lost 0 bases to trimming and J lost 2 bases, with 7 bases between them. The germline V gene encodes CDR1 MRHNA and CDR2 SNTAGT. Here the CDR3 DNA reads TGTGCCAGCAGTGACTCGGGACAAAACACCGGGGAGCTGTTTTTT. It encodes CASSDSGQNTGELFF.

The CDR3 DNA reads TGTGCCAGTAGTATAGATCAATGGACAGGGCAAAGGCCCCAGCATTTT. Amino acids: CASSIDQWTGQRPQHF. The rearrangement uses TRBV19 and TRBJ1-5, with TRBD1 matching 8 bases. The CDR3 runs to 16 residues. V shed 0 bases and J 9 bases; nucleotides not matched to a gene: 10. Germline loops: CDR1 LNHDA, CDR2 SQIVND (reference sequence).

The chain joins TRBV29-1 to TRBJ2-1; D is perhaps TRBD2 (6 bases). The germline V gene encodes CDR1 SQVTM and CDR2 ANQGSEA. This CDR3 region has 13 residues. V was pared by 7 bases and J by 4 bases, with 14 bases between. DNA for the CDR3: TGCAGCGGGCGGGGCCCGTCATACAATGAGCAGTTCTTC. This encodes CSGRGPSYNEQFF.

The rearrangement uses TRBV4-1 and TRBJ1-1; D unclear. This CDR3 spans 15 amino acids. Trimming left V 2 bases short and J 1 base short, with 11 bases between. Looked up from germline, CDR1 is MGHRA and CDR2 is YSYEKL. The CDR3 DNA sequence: TGCGCCAGCAGCCAACCTTGGCGGGAGAACACTGAAGCTTTCTTT. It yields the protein CASSQPWRENTEAFF.

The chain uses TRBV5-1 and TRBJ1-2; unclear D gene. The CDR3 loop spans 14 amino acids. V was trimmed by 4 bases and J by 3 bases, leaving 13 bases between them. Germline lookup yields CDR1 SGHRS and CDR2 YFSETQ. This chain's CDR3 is CASSRGSVDYGYTF. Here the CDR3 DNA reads TGCGCCAGCAGCCGAGGGTCCGTCGACTATGGCTACACCTTC.

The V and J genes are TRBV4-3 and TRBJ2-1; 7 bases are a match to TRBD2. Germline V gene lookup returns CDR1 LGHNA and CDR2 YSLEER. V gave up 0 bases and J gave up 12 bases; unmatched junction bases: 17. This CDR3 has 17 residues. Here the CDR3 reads CASSQEGSAGRVPRQFF. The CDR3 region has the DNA TGCGCCAGCAGCCAAGAGGGCTCAGCGGGGAGGGTTCCGAGGCAGTTCTTC.

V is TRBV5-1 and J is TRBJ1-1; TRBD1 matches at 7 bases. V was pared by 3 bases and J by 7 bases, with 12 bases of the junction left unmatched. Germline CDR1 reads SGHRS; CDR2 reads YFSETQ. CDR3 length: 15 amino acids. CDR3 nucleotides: TGCGCCAGCAGCTGGGCGGGCAGGGGGAATAATGAAGCTTTCTTT. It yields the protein CASSWAGRGNNEAFF.

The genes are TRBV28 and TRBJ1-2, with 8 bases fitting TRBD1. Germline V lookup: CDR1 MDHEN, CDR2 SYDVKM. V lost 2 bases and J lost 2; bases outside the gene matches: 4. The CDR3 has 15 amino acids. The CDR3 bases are TGTGCCAGCAGTTTACCGGGACAGGAGAACTATGGCTACACCTTC. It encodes CASSLPGQENYGYTF.

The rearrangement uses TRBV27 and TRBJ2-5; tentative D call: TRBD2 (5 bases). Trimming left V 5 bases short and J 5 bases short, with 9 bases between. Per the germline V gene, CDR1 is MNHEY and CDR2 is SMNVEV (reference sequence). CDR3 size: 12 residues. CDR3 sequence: CASSPTGETQYF. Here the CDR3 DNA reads TGTGCCAGCAGTCCCACGGGGGAGACCCAGTACTTC.

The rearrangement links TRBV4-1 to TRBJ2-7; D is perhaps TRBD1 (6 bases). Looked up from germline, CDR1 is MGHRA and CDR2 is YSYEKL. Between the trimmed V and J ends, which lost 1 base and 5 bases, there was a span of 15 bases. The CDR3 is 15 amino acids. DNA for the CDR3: TGCGCCAGCAGCCAAGTATCGTGGGGGCACAACGAGCAGTACTTC. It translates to CASSQVSWGHNEQYF.